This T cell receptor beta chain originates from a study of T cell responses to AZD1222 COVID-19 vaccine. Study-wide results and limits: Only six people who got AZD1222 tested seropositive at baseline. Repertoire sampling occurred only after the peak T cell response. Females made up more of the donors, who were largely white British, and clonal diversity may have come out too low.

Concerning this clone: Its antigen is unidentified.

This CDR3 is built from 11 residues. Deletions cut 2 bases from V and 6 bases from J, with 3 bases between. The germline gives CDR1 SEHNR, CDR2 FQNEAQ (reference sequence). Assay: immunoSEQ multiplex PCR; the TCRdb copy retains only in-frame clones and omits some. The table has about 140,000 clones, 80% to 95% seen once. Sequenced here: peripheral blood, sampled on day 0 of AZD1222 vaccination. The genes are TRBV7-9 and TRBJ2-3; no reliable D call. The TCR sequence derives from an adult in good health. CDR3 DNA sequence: TGTGCCAGCAGCTTATCGGATACGCAGTATTTT. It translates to CASSLSDTQYF.